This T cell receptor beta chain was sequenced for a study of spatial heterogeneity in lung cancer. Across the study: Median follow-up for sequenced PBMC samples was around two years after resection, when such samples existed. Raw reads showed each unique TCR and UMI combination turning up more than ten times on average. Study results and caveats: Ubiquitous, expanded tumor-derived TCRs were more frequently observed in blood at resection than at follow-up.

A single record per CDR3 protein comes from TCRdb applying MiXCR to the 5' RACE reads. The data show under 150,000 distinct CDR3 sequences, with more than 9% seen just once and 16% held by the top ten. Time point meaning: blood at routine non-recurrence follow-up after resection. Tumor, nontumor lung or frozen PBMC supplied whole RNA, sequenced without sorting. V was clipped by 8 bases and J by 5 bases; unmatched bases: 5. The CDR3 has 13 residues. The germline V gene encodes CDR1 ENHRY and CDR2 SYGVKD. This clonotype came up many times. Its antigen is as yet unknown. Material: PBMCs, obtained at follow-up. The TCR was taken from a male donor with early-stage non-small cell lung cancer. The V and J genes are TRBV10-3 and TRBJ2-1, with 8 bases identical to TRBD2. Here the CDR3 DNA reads TGTGCCATCGGAACTAGCGGAAACAATGAGCAGTTCTTC. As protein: CAIGTSGNNEQFF.